This note documents a single TCR beta chain sequence. Researchers made TCR beta libraries by using iRepertoire HTBI primers and running Arm-PCR on CDR3 regions. TCRdb reprocessed the multiplex PCR reads via MiXCR and lists one record per CDR3 protein. The table shows about 470,000 distinct CDR3 sequences, with about 16% occurring only once. The data are from a study of regulatory T cells in long-lasting Graves disease. Documented time point: newly diagnosed GD, antithyroid drugs for less than 3 months. The TCR library was prepared using RNA isolated from PBMCs. Germline-derived CDR1 and CDR2 are SGHDT and YYEEEE. Trimming cost V 4 bases and J 4 bases; bases outside gene matches: 5. CDR3 length equals 15 residues. These records were also assigned to another study, of T cells in Graves' hyperthyroidism and ophthalmopathy. This second study says: Across 18 months, stable Graves' hyperthyroidism was marked by no progression to ophthalmopathy.

The sequence came from a woman in her thirties with Graves disease. The V gene is TRBV5-6, the J gene TRBJ1-6; TRBD1 matches 7 bases. The specimen was peripheral blood mononuclear cells (PBMCs), collected at new diagnosis, from a patient treated with antithyroid drugs. The CDR3 sequence: CASSARDRYNSPLHF. The CDR3 nucleotides read TGTGCCAGCAGCGCGCGGGACAGATATAATTCACCCCTCCACTTT.